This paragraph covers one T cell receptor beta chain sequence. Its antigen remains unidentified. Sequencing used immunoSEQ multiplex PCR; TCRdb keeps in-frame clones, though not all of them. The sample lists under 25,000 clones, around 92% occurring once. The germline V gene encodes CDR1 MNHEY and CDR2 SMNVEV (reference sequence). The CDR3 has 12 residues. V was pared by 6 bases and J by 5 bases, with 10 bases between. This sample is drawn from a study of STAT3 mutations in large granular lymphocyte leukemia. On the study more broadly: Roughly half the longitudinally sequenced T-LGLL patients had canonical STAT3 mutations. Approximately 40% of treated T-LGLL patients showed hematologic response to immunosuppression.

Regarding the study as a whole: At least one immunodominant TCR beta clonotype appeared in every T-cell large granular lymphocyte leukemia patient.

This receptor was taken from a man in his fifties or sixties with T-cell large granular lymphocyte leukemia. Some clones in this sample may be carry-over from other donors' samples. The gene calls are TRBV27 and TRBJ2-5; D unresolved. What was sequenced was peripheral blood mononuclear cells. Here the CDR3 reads CASSNPAETQYF. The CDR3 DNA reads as TGTGCCAGCAGCAATCCCGCGGAGACCCAGTACTTC.